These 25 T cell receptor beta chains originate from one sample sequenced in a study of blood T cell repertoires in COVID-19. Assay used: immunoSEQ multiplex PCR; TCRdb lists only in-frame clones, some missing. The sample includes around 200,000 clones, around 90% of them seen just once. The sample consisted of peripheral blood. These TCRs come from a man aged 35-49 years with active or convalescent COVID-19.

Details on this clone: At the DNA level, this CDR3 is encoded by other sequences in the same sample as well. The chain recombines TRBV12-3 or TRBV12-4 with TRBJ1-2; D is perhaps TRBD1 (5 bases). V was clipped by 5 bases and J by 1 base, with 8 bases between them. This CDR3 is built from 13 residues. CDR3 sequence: CASSPDSNYGYTF. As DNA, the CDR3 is TGTGCCAGCAGTCCAGACAGTAACTATGGCTACACCTTC.

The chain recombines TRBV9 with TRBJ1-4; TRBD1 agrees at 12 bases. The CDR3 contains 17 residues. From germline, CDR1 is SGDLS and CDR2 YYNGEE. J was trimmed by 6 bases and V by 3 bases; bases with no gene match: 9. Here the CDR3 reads CASSAQLGTGGYEKLFF. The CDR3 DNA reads TGTGCCAGCAGCGCTCAGCTTGGGACAGGGGGCTATGAAAAACTGTTTTTT.

The CDR3 protein is CASSPTSGGANTQYF. The CDR3 nucleotides read TGTGCCAGCTCACCGACTAGCGGGGGGGCAAATACGCAGTATTTT. The chain combines TRBV18 with TRBJ2-3, with 14 bases identical to TRBD2. The V segment lost 3 bases and the J segment 7 bases; nucleotides outside the gene matches: 3. Germline V lookup: CDR1 KGHSH, CDR2 LQKENI. The CDR3 loop spans 15 amino acids.

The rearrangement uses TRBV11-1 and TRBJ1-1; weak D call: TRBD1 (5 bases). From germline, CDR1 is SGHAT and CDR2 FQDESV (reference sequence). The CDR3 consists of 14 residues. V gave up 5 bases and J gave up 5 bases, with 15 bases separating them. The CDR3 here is CASSPRGGITEAFF. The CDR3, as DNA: TGTGCCAGCAGCCCCCGCGGGGGAATAACTGAAGCTTTCTTT.

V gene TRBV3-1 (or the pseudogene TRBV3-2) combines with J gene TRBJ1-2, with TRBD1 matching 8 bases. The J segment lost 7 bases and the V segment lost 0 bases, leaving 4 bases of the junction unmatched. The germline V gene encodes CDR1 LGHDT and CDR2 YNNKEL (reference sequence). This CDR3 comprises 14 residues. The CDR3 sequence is CASSQDGRGLGYTF. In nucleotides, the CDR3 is TGTGCCAGCAGCCAAGACGGCAGGGGGCTTGGCTACACCTTC.

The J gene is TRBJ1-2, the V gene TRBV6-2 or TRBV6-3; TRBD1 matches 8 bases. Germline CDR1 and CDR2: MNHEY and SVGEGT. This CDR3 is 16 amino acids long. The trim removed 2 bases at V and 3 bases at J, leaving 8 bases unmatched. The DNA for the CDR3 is TGTGCCAGCAGTTACCGTCCCGGACAGGGAGACTATGGCTACACCTTC. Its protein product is CASSYRPGQGDYGYTF.

CDR3 bases: TGTGCCAGCAGCGAACTAGCGGGGGGGCCGGATGAGCAGTTCTTC. It yields the protein CASSELAGGPDEQFF. The gene calls are TRBV6-4 and TRBJ2-1; 13 bases are shared with TRBD2. Losses at the gene ends were 6 bases for V and 8 bases for J; bases not matched to a gene: 7. Germline lookup yields CDR1 MRHNA and CDR2 SNTAGT. The CDR3 sequence is 15 residues long.

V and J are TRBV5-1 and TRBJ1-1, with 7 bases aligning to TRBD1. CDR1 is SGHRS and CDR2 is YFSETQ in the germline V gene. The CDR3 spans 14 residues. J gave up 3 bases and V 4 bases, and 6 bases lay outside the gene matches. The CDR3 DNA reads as TGCGCCAGCAGCAATCAGGGGGGAGACACTGAAGCTTTCTTT. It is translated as CASSNQGGDTEAFF.

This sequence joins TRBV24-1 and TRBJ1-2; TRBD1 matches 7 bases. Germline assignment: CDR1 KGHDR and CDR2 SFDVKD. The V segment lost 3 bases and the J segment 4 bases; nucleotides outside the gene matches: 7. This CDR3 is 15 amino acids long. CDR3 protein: CATSDTGTAFYGYTF. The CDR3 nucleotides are TGTGCCACCAGTGATACCGGGACAGCTTTCTATGGCTACACCTTC.

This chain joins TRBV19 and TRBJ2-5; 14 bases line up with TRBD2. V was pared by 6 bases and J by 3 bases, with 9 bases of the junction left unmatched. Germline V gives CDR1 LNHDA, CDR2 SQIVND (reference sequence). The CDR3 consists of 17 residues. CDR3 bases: TGTGCCAGTAGAGATAGACTAGCGGGGGGGAACGAAGAGACCCAGTACTTC. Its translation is CASRDRLAGGNEETQYF.

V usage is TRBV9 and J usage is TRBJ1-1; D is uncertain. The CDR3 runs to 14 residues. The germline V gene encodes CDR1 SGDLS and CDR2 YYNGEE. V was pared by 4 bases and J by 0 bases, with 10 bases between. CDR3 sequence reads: CASSRGRLNTEAFF. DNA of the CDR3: TGTGCCAGCAGCCGAGGGAGATTGAACACTGAAGCTTTCTTT.

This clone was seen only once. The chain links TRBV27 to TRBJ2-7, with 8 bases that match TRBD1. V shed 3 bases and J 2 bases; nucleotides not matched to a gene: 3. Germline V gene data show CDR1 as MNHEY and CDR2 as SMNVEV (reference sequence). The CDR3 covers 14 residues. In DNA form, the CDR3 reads TGTGCCAGCAGTTTCGGGACAGGCGCCTACGAGCAGTACTTC. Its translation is CASSFGTGAYEQYF.

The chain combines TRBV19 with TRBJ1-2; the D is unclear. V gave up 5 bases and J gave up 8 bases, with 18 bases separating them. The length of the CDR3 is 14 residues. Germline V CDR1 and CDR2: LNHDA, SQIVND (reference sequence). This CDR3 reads CASSALADTVGYTF. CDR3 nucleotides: TGTGCCAGTAGTGCCCTCGCCGACACCGTGGGCTACACCTTC.

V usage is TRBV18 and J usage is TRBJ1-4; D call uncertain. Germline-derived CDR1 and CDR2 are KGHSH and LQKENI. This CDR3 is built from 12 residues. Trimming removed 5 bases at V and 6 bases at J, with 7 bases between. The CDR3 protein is CASSDTYEKLFF. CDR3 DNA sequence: TGTGCCAGCTCAGACACGTATGAAAAACTGTTTTTT.

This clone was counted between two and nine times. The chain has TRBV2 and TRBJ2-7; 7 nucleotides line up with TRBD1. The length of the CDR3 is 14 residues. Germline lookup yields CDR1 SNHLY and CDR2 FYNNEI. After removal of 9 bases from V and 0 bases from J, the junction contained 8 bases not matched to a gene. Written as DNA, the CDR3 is TGTGCCAGTGACGGACAGGCAAGCTCCTACGAGCAGTACTTC. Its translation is CASDGQASSYEQYF.

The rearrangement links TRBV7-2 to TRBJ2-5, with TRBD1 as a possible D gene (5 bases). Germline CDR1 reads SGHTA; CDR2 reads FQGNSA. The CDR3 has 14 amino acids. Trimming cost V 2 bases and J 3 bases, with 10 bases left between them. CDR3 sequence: CASSLLGPKETQYF. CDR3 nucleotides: TGTGCCAGCAGCTTATTGGGGCCTAAAGAGACCCAGTACTTC.

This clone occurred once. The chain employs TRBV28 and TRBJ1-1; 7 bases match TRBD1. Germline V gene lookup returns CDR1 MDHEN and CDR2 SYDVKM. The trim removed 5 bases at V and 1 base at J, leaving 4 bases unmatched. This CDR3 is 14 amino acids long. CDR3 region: CASSTYRGNTEAFF. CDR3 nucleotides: TGTGCCAGCAGTACATACAGGGGGAACACTGAAGCTTTCTTT.

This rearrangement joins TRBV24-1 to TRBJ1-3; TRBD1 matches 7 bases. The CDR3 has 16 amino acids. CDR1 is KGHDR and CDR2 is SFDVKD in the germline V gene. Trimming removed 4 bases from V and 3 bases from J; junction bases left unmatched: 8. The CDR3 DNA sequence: TGTGCCACCAGTGAGCGTACAGGGGTTATTGGAAACACCATATATTTT. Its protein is CATSERTGVIGNTIYF.

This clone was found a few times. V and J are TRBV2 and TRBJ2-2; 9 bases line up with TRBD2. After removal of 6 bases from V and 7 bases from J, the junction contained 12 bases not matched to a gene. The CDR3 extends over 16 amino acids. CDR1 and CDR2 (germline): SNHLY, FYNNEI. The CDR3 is CASRGSGGLAGGELFF. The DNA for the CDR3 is TGTGCCAGCAGGGGAAGTGGGGGACTAGCCGGCGGGGAGCTGTTTTTT.

This CDR3 reads CASSSNQVVHEQYF. The DNA of the CDR3 is TGTGCCAGCAGCTCAAACCAGGTTGTCCACGAGCAGTACTTC. This sequence joins TRBV7-9 and TRBJ2-7; D gene ambiguous. Trimming shortened V by 4 bases and J by 5 bases, and 15 bases separated the two germline ends. CDR1 and CDR2 from the germline V gene are SEHNR and FQNEAQ (reference sequence). This CDR3 region has 14 residues.

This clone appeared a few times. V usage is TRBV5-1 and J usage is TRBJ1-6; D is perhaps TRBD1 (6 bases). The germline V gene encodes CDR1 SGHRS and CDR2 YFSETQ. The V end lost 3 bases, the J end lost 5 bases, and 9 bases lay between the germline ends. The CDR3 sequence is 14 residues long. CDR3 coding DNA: TGCGCCAGCAGCTCACAGGGCAATAATTCACCCCTCCACTTT. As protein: CASSSQGNNSPLHF.

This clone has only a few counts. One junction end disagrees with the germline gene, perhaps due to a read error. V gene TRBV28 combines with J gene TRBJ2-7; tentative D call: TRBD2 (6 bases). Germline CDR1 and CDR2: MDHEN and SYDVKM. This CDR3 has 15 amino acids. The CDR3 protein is CASRYGTSLSSEQYF. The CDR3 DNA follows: TGTGCCAGCAGGTACGGGACTTCCCTCTCCTCCGAGCAGTACTTC.

This chain's CDR3 is CASSDRQVNEKLFF. In DNA, the CDR3 is TGTGCCAGCAGTGATCGTCAGGTTAATGAAAAACTGTTTTTT. The V call is TRBV2, the J call TRBJ1-4, with D hard to call. From germline, CDR1 is SNHLY and CDR2 FYNNEI. This CDR3 contains 14 residues. The germline V and J ends were trimmed by 3 bases and 4 bases, with 9 bases remaining between them. The full variable domain, completed using reference TRBV2 and TRBJ1-4, is EPEVTQTPSHQVTQMGQEVILRCVPISNHLYFYWYRQILGQKVEFLVSFYNNEISEKSEIFDDQFSVERPDGSNFTLKIRSTKLEDSAMYFCASSDRQVNEKLFFGSGTQLSVL.

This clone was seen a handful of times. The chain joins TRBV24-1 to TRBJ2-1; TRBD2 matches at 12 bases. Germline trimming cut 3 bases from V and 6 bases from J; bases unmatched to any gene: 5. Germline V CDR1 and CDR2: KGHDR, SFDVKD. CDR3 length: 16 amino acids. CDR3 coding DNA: TGTGCCACCAGTGATCATCTAGCGGGGGGGCGCAATGAGCAGTTCTTC. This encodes CATSDHLAGGRNEQFF.

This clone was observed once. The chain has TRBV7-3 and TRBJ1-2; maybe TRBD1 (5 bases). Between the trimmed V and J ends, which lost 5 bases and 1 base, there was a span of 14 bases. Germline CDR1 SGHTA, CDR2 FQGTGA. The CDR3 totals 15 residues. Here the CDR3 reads CASSPRGEVNYGYTF. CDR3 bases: TGTGCCAGCAGCCCTCGGGGGGAGGTTAACTATGGCTACACCTTC.